The clone carrying this T cell receptor beta chain occurred a few times. The sample comes from a study of blood T cell repertoires in COVID-19. Study at large: Collection of acute and convalescent COVID-19 samples took place in the United States, Italy and Spain. T cells, B-cell-depleted T cells, or PBMCs supplied cDNA or gDNA.

This CDR3 spans 10 amino acids. Germline V gene lookup returns CDR1 MDHEN and CDR2 SYDVKM. Produced via immunoSEQ multiplex PCR; TCRdb's table is partial and in-frame only. This table has about 86,000 clones, 75% to 90% appearing once. The clonotype was recovered from a woman aged 80 or over with active or convalescent COVID-19. The sequenced material came from peripheral blood. V gene TRBV28 combines with J gene TRBJ1-2; D is possibly TRBD1 (6 bases). CDR3: CGGGGYGYTF. The DNA for the CDR3 is TGTGGGGGAGGGGGGTATGGCTACACCTTC.